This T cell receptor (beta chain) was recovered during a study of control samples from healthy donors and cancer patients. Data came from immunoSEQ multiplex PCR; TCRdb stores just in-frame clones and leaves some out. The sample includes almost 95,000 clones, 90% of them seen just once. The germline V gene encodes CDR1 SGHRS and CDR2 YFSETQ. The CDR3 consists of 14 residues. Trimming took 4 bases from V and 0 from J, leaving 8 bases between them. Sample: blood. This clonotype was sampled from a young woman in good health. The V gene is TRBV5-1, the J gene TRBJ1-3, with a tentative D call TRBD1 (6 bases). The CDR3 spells CASSRQASGNTIYF. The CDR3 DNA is TGCGCCAGCAGCCGACAGGCCTCTGGAAACACCATATATTTT.